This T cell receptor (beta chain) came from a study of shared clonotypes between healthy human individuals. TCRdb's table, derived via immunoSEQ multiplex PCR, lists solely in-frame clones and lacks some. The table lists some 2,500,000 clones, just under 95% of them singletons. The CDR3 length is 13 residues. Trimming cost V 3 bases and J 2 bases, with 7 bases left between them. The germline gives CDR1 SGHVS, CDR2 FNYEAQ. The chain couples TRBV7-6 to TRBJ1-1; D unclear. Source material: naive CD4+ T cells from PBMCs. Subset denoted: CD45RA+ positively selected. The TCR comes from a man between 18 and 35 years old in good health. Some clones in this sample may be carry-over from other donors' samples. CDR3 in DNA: TGTGCCAGCAGCTTGTCCGGTAACACTGAAGCTTTCTTT. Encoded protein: CASSLSGNTEAFF.